Listed here are 21 T cell receptor beta chains from one sample, sequenced in a study of blood T cell repertoires in COVID-19. Assay used: immunoSEQ multiplex PCR; TCRdb lists only in-frame clones, some missing. The sample shows about 190,000 clones, over 75% of them seen only once. Material: peripheral blood. These receptors originate from a man aged 45 to 65 with acute or convalescent COVID-19.

This chain joins TRBV7-2 and TRBJ2-1; 12 bases agree with TRBD1. J lost 6 bases, V lost 5 bases, and 11 bases had no gene match. Germline loops: CDR1 SGHTA, CDR2 FQGNSA. CDR3 size: 17 residues. The CDR3 spells CASSPLGQGATPNEQFF. DNA of the CDR3: TGTGCCAGCAGCCCGCTGGGACAGGGGGCTACTCCCAATGAGCAGTTCTTC. Full variable domain (remainder filled in from reference TRBV7-2 and TRBJ2-1): GAGVSQSPSNKVTEKGKDVELRCDPISGHTALYWYRQSLGQGLEFLIYFQGNSAPDKSGLPSDRFSAERTGGSVSTLTIQRTQQEDSAVYLCASSPLGQGATPNEQFFGPGTRLTVL.

The J gene is TRBJ1-6, the V gene TRBV19; 8 bases are a match to TRBD1. This CDR3 is built from 14 residues. Per the germline V gene, CDR1 is LNHDA and CDR2 is SQIVND (reference sequence). After removal of 6 bases from V and 7 bases from J, the junction contained 5 bases not matched to a gene. CDR3 nucleotide sequence: TGTGCCAGTAGAACTGGACAGGGAAATTCACCCCTCCACTTT. Its translation: CASRTGQGNSPLHF.

This chain joins TRBV2 and TRBJ1-4; D is perhaps TRBD1 (6 bases). Germline V gives CDR1 SNHLY, CDR2 FYNNEI. Trimming shortened V by 7 bases and J by 7 bases, and 22 bases separated the two germline ends. The CDR3 contains 16 residues. Here the CDR3 DNA reads TGTGCCAGCAACCACCCGGGGGGCACATGGGGTGAAAAACTGTTTTTT. Its protein product is CASNHPGGTWGEKLFF.

The V call is TRBV13, the J call TRBJ1-2, with D uncertain. The ends were cut back, 3 bases at V and 0 bases at J, with 11 bases in the middle. This CDR3 comprises 15 residues. Germline V gives CDR1 PRHDT, CDR2 FYEKMQ (reference sequence). CDR3: CASSFRRTSNYGYTF. CDR3 nucleotides: TGTGCCAGCAGCTTCCGGAGAACCTCTAACTATGGCTACACCTTC.

The V gene is TRBV9, the J gene TRBJ1-2; D is unresolved. The germline V and J ends were trimmed by 0 bases and 8 bases, with 17 bases remaining between them. Germline V gene lookup returns CDR1 SGDLS and CDR2 YYNGEE. The CDR3 sequence is 15 residues long. CDR3 nucleotide sequence: TGTGCCAGCAGCGTAGCCCCTACAGAGTTAGGCGGCTACACCTTC. Protein: CASSVAPTELGGYTF.

V and J are TRBV9 and TRBJ1-6, with 10 bases identical to TRBD1. Looked up from germline, CDR1 is SGDLS and CDR2 is YYNGEE. This CDR3 has 16 amino acids. The trim removed 3 bases at V and 10 bases at J, leaving 10 bases unmatched. The CDR3 nucleotides are TGTGCCAGCAGCGACGGACAGGGGGGATTGAGGTCACCCCTCCACTTT. Its translation is CASSDGQGGLRSPLHF.

This clone showed up many times. The V call is TRBV6-2 or TRBV6-3, the J call TRBJ1-6, with unresolved D. V lost 4 bases to trimming and J lost 4 bases, with 5 bases between them. The CDR3 has 13 amino acids. CDR1 and CDR2 from the germline V gene are MNHEY and SVGEGT. The CDR3 is CASSWAYNSPLHF. The CDR3 nucleotides are TGTGCCAGCAGTTGGGCTTATAATTCACCCCTCCACTTT.

The chain links TRBV30 to TRBJ2-3, with TRBD2 identical over 7 bases. The CDR3 is 14 residues long. Germline CDR1 is GTSNPN and CDR2 is SVGIG (reference sequence). The junction had 4 bases not matched to a gene; V was cut back by 2 bases and J by 2 bases. CDR3 DNA sequence: TGTGCCTGGAGTCCGGGACTAACCACAGATACGCAGTATTTT. Its protein product is CAWSPGLTTDTQYF.

This clone was recorded a few times. The chain employs TRBV5-4 and TRBJ1-1; 8 positions agree with TRBD1. V lost 1 base and J lost 9; bases outside the gene matches: 14. Germline assignment: CDR1 SGHNT and CDR2 YYREEE (reference sequence). The CDR3 consists of 16 residues. The CDR3 nucleotides read TGTGCCAGCAGCTTGATCCCTGACAGGGGCGAGGATAAAGCTTTCTTT. Its translation: CASSLIPDRGEDKAFF.

This clone appeared a single time. The chain employs TRBV9 and TRBJ2-1, with a tentative D call TRBD2 (6 bases). V was cut by 3 bases and J by 0 bases, with 10 bases left in between. The germline CDR1 and CDR2 sequences are SGDLS and YYNGEE. The CDR3 totals 15 residues. CDR3: CASSAGGRSYNEQFF. The CDR3 DNA reads as TGTGCCAGCAGCGCCGGGGGTCGCTCCTACAATGAGCAGTTCTTC.

CDR3 in amino acids: CASSLGLAGNRYNEQFF. CDR3 DNA sequence: TGTGCCAGCTCCCTTGGACTAGCGGGAAACCGTTACAATGAGCAGTTCTTC. The V call is TRBV18, the J call TRBJ2-1, with 12 bases aligning to TRBD2. This CDR3 has 17 amino acids. CDR1 is KGHSH and CDR2 is LQKENI in the germline V gene. V lost 6 bases, J lost 4 bases, and 10 bases stayed unmatched.

The CDR3 DNA reads as TGTGCCAGCAGCCCTCGACAGGTTGCTAATGAAAAACTGTTTTTT. It codes for CASSPRQVANEKLFF. The chain employs TRBV11-2 and TRBJ1-4, with D perhaps TRBD1 (6 bases). The V gene's germline CDR1 is SGHAT and CDR2 FQNNGV. The CDR3 is 15 residues long. The V end lost 5 bases, the J end lost 3 bases, and 13 bases lay between the germline ends.

The chain is built from TRBV12-2 and TRBJ2-2; the D segment call TRBD2 is taken from the table without a DNA check. TRBV12-2 has pseudogene status. CDR3 length: 17 residues. The CDR3 sequence is CASRLRPGAQNTGELFF. DNA of the CDR3: TGTGCAAGTCGCTTACGTCCGGGAGCGCAAAATACCGGGGAGCTGTTTTTT.

The chain combines TRBV6-5 with TRBJ1-1; D gene ambiguous. The V end was cut by 5 bases, the J end by 1 base, with 14 bases between. This CDR3 has 15 amino acids. Germline V gene data show CDR1 as MNHEY and CDR2 as SVGAGI. CDR3 region: CASSLSGVGNTEAFF. The DNA of the CDR3 is TGTGCCAGCAGTCTTTCCGGGGTGGGGAACACTGAAGCTTTCTTT.

The rearrangement links TRBV18 to TRBJ2-7; TRBD1 agrees at 8 bases. With V trimmed by 2 bases and J by 7 bases, 1 base remained unmatched. The germline gives CDR1 KGHSH, CDR2 LQKENI. The length of the CDR3 is 12 residues. CDR3 residues: CASSPDRGEQYV. CDR3 in DNA: TGTGCCAGCTCACCAGACAGGGGAGAGCAGTACGTC.

The genes are TRBV11-2 and TRBJ2-3, with 7 nucleotides matching TRBD1. Germline V gene sequence: CDR1 SGHAT, CDR2 FQNNGV. J gave up 2 bases and V 5 bases, and 4 bases lay outside the gene matches. The CDR3 sequence is 14 residues long. CDR3 DNA sequence: TGTGCCAGCAGCCAGGGACAGTACACAGATACGCAGTATTTT. It yields the protein CASSQGQYTDTQYF. Full variable domain (missing parts from reference TRBV11-2 and TRBJ2-3): EAGVAQSPRYKIIEKRQSVAFWCNPISGHATLYWYQQILGQGPKLLIQFQNNGVVDDSQLPKDRFSAERLKGVDSTLKIQPAKLEDSAVYLCASSQGQYTDTQYFGPGTRLTVL.

This rearrangement joins TRBV6-5 to TRBJ2-4; 8 bases match TRBD1. This CDR3 has 14 amino acids. Losses at the gene ends were 8 bases for V and 2 bases for J; bases not matched to a gene: 5. CDR1 and CDR2 (germline): MNHEY, SVGAGI. CDR3 DNA sequence: TGTGCCAGCGACAGGGGTATTCCCAAAAACATTCAGTACTTC. This sequence encodes CASDRGIPKNIQYF.

The genes are TRBV21-1 and TRBJ2-3; whether TRBD1, the table's D call, matches the DNA was not checked. TRBV21-1 is a documented pseudogene. The CDR3 is 16 amino acids. This CDR3 is CATNPGQGSSTDTQYF. CDR3 coding DNA: TGTGCCACCAACCCTGGGCAGGGTTCTAGCACAGATACGCAGTATTTT.

The genes are TRBV7-8 and TRBJ2-3; the D gene is possibly TRBD2 (5 bases). The CDR3 consists of 15 residues. Germline assignment: CDR1 SGHVS and CDR2 FQNEAQ. Trimming left V 4 bases short and J 2 bases short, with 13 bases between. In DNA form, the CDR3 reads TGTGCCAGCAGCTCAGACTACCAGATCACAGATACGCAGTATTTT. Residues: CASSSDYQITDTQYF. The variable domain in full, with the rest retrieved from reference TRBV7-8 and TRBJ2-3, is GAGVSQSPRYKVAKRGQDVALRCDPISGHVSLFWYQQALGQGPEFLTYFQNEAQLDKSGLPSDRFFAERPEGSVSTLKIQRTQQEDSAVYLCASSSDYQITDTQYFGPGTRLTVL.

This clone was counted between two and nine times. CDR3 bases: TGTGCCAGATCCAGCGGGGCGAACACCGGGGAGCTGTTTTTT. Translation: CARSSGANTGELFF. The chain uses TRBV11-2 and TRBJ2-2; 7 bases align to TRBD2. The V gene's germline CDR1 is SGHAT and CDR2 FQNNGV. This CDR3 comprises 14 residues. V dropped 9 bases and J dropped 0; count of bases not matched to a gene: 4.

This chain links TRBV7-9 with TRBJ1-5; 7 positions match TRBD1. Germline loops: CDR1 SEHNR, CDR2 FQNEAQ (reference sequence). The CDR3 sequence is 16 residues long. V dropped 4 bases and J dropped 5; count of bases not matched to a gene: 11. In DNA form, the CDR3 reads TGTGCCAGCAGCTCCACCCAGACAGGGTTTGATCAGCCCCAGCATTTT. Protein: CASSSTQTGFDQPQHF.